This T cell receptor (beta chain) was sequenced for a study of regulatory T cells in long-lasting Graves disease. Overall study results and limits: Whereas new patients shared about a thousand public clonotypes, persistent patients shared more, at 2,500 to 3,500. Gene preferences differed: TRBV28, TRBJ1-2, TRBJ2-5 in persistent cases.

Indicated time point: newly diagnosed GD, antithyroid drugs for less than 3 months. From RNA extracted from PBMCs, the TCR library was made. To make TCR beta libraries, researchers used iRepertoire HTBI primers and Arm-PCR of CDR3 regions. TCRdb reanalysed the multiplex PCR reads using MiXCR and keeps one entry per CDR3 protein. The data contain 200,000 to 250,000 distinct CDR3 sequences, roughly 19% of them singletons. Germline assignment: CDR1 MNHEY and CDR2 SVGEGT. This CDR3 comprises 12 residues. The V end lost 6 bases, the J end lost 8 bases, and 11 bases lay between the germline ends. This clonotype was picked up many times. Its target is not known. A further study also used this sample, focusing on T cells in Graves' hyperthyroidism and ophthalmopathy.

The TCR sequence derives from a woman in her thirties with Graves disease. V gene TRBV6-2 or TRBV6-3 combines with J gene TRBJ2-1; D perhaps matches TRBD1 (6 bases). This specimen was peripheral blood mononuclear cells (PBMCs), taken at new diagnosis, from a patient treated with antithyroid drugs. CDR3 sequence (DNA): TGTGCCAGCAGGGGGGCTAGGGATGAGCAGTTCTTC. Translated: CASRGARDEQFF.